This T cell receptor (beta chain) was identified in a study of blood T cell repertoires in COVID-19. Repertoires were generated with immunoSEQ multiplex PCR, while TCRdb's copy carries only in-frame clones and drops some. The sample lists approximately 170,000 clones, less than 80% occurring once. Germline-derived CDR1 and CDR2 are MGHRA and YSYEKL. Trimming removed 3 bases at V and 2 bases at J, with 11 bases between. This CDR3 contains 15 residues. V usage is TRBV4-1 and J usage is TRBJ1-3; D might be TRBD1 (5 bases). The source of this sequence is a woman in her 70s in a cohort exposed to, infected with or recovered from COVID-19 (not recorded which). The specimen was PBMCs or T cells enriched from blood (not recorded which). The CDR3 protein is CASSHPRVTGNTIYF. CDR3 coding DNA: TGCGCCAGCAGCCACCCCAGGGTAACTGGAAACACCATATATTTT.